This TCR beta chain was sequenced in a study of shared clonotypes between healthy human individuals. The overall study: The cohort had two women and three men, ages 18 to 49. Overall study results and limits: The study's rarefaction showed incomplete sorted-subset sequencing despite large depth.

It was at deep level that the assay was run. TCRdb keeps only in-frame clones here, not all; method: immunoSEQ multiplex PCR. In the table there are some 500,000 clones, around 96% of which are singletons. Germline values: CDR1 MNHEY, CDR2 SMNVEV (reference sequence). This CDR3 region has 17 residues. Trimming took 5 bases from V and 0 from J; bases not matched to a gene: 11. As concerns this clone: Its antigen is still unknown.

The sample comprised naive CD4+ T cells sorted from blood. Subset of the sample: CD45RA+ positively selected. The TCR originated in a woman aged 30 to 39 in good health. The genes are TRBV27 and TRBJ2-7, with TRBD1 matching over 9 bases. This CDR3 is CASSLTTGTGSSYEQYF. CDR3 nucleotides: TGTGCCAGCAGTCTTACGACCGGGACAGGGTCCTCCTACGAGCAGTACTTC.